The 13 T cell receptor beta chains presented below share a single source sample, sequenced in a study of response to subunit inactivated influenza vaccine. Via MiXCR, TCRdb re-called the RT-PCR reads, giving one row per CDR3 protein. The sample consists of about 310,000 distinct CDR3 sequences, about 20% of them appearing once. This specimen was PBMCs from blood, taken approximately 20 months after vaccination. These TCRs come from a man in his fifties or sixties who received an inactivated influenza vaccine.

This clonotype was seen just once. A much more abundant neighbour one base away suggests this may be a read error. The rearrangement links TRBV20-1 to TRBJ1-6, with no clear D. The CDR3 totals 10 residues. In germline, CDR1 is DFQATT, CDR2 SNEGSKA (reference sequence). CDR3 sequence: CSPRFSPLHF. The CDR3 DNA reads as TGCAGCCCTCGGTTTTCACCCCTCCACTTT.

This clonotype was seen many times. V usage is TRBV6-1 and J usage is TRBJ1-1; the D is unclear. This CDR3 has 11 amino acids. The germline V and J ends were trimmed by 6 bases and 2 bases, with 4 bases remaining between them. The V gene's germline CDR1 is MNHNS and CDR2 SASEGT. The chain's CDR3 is CASRGNTEAFF. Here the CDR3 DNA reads TGTGCCAGCAGGGGAAACACTGAAGCTTTCTTT.

This CDR3 is CASSLRTSYEQYF. The CDR3 nucleotides are TGTGCCAGCAGTTTACGGACTTCCTACGAGCAGTACTTC. The J gene is TRBJ2-7, the V gene TRBV27; possibly TRBD2 for D (5 bases). The CDR3 is 13 residues long. V was clipped by 2 bases and J by 1 base, with 6 bases between them. Germline V lookup: CDR1 MNHEY, CDR2 SMNVEV (reference sequence).

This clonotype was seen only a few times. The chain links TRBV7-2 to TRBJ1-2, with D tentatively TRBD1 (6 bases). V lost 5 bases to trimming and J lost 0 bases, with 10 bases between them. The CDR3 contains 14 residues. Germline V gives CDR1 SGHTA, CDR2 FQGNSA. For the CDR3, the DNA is TGTGCCAGCAGCCCAGGGACAACTAACTATGGCTACACCTTC. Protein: CASSPGTTNYGYTF.

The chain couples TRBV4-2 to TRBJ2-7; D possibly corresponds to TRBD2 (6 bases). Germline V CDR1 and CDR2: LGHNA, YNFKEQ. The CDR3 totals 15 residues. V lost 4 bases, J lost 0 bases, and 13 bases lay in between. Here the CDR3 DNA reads TGTGCCAGCAGCCCACTAGCCGTATCCTCCTACGAGCAGTACTTC. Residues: CASSPLAVSSYEQYF.

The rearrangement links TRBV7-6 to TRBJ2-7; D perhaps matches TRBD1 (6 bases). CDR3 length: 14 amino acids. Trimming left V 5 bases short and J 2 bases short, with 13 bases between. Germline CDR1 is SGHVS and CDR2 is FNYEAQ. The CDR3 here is CASSRRTATYEQYF. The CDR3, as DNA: TGTGCCAGCAGCCGACGGACAGCAACCTACGAGCAGTACTTC. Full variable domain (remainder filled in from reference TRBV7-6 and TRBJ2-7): GAGVSQSPRYKVTKRGQDVALRCDPISGHVSLYWYRQALGQGPEFLTYFNYEAQQDKSGLPNDRFSAERPEGSISTLTIQRTEQRDSAMYRCASSRRTATYEQYFGPGTRLTVT.

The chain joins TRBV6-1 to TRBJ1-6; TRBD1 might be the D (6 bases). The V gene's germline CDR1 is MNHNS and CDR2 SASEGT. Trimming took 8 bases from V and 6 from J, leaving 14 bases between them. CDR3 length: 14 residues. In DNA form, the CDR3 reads TGTGCCAGCCGCTTGGGGACACCTAATTCACCCCTCCACTTT. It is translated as CASRLGTPNSPLHF.

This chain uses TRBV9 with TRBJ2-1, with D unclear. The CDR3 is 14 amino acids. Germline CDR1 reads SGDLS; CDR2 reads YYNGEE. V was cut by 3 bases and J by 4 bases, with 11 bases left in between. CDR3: CASSGSPGYNEQFF. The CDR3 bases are TGTGCCAGCAGCGGTTCCCCCGGGTACAATGAGCAGTTCTTC.

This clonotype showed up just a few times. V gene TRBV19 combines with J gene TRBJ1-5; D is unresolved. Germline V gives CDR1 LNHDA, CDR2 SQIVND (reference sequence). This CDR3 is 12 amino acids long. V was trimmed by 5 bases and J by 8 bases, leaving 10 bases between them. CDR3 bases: TGTGCCAGTAGTCGTCTCCGGGAGCCCCAGCATTTT. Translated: CASSRLREPQHF. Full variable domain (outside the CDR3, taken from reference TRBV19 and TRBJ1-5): DGGITQSPKYLFRKEGQNVTLSCEQNLNHDAMYWYRQDPGQGLRLIYYSQIVNDFQKGDIAEGYSVSREKKESFPLTVTSAQKNPTAFYLCASSRLREPQHFGDGTRLSIL.

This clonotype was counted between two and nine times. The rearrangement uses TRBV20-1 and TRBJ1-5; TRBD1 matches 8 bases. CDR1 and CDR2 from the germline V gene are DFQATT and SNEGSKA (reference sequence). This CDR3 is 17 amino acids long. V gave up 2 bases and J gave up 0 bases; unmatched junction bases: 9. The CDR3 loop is CSARRQGAPYSNQPQHF. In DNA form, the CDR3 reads TGCAGTGCTAGACGCCAGGGGGCCCCTTATAGCAATCAGCCCCAGCATTTT.

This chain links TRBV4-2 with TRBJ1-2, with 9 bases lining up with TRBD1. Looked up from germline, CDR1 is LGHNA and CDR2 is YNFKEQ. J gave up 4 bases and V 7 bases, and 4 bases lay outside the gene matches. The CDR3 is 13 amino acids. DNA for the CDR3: TGTGCCAGCATGCCGGGACAGGGCTATGGCTACACCTTC. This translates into CASMPGQGYGYTF.

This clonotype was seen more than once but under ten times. CDR3 in amino acids: CAISEANPYNSPLHF. The CDR3 DNA reads as TGTGCCATCAGTGAGGCAAACCCCTATAATTCACCCCTCCACTTT. V usage is TRBV10-3 and J usage is TRBJ1-6; D gene ambiguous. CDR3 length equals 15 residues. The ends were cut back, 2 bases at V and 2 bases at J, with 7 bases in the middle. Germline values: CDR1 ENHRY, CDR2 SYGVKD.

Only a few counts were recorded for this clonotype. CDR3 protein: CASSGEGWNTEAFF. CDR3 sequence (DNA): TGTGCCAGCAGTGGAGAAGGGTGGAACACTGAAGCTTTCTTT. This chain links TRBV6-1 with TRBJ1-1, with D unclear. V was clipped by 4 bases and J by 1 base, with 10 bases between them. Germline CDR1 is MNHNS and CDR2 is SASEGT. This CDR3 is built from 14 residues.